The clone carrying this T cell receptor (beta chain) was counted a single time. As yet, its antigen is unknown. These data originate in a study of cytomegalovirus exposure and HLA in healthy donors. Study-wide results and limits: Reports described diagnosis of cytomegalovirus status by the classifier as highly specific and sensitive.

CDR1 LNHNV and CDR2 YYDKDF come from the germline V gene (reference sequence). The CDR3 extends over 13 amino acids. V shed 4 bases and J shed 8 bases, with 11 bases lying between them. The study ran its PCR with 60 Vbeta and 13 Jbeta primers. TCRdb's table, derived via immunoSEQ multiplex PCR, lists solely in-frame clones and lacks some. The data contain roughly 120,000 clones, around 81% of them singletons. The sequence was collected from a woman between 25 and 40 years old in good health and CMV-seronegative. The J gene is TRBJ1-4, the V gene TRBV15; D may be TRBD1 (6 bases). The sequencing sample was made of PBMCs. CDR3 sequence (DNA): TGTGCCACCAGCAAGTGGCAGGGGGAAAAACTGTTTTTT. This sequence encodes CATSKWQGEKLFF.